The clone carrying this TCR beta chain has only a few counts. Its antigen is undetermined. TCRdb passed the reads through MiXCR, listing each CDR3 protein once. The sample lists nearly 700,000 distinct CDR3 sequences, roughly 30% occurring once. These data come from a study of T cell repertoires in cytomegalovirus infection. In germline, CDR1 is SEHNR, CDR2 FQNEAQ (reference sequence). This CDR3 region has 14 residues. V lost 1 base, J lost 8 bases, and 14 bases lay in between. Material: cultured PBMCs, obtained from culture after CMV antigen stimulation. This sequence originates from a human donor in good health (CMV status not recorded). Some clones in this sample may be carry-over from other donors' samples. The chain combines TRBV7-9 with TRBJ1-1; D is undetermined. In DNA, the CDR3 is TGTGCCAGCAGCTTAGGACACCCGGGCACGGAAGCTTTCTTT. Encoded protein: CASSLGHPGTEAFF.